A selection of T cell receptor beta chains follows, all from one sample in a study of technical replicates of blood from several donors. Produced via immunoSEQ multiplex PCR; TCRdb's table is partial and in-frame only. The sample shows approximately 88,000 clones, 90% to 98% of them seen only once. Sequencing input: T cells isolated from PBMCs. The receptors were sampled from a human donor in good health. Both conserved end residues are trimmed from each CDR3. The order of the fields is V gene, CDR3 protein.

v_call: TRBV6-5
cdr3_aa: ASSRGLASNEQF

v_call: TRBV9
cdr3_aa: ASSVGLQGLTNTEAF

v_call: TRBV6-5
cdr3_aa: ASSLAGGPLGEQY

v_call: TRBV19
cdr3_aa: ASSLGQGDGTEAF

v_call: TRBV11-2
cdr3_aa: ASSLAWDLQETQY

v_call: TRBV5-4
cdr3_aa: ASHSGTGGSYEQY

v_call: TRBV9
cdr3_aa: ASSSSGSSYNEQF

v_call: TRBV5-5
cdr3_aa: ASSPLRVGYGYT

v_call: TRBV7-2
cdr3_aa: ASSLQRLAKNIQY

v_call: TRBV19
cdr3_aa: ASSFTSGVPWDTQY

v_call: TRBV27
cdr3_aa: ASSLYLTDTGELF

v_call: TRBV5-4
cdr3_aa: ASSREPGLPQGIQY

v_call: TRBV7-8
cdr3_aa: ASSLVGGYYEQY

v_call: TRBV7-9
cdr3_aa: ASSSHTDIWAARVQY

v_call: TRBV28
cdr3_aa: ASSLRERTYEQY

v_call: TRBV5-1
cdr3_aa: ASTKDIPNYGYT

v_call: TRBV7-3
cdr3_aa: ASLRSAAGPTNVTQY

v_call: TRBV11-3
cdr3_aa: ASSQDRELEEQF

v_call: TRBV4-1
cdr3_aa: ASSQGGLAGKLGTGELF

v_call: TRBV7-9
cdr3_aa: ASSLERVNTEAF

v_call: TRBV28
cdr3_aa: ASSRFGNTIY

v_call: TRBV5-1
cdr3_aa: ASSLEPNTGELF

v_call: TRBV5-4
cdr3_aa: ASSYSGKTDTQY

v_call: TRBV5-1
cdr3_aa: ASSLVGQAGNTIY

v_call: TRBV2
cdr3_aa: ASMRDNEQF

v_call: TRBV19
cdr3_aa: ASTARGTSGRYEQF

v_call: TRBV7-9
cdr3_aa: ASSRGTDTQY

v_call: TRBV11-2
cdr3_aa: ASSDFQETQY

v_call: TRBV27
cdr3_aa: ASSLSRAGNTIY

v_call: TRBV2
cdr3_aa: ASSEVWGVQSYEQY

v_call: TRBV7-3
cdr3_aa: ASSFSGEYNEQF

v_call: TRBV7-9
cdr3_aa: ASSLAFGGSGNQPQH

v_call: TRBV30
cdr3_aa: AWSGGTSRGEQY

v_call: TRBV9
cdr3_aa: ASSVGTGINSGANVLT

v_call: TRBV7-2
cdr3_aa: ASSPGTVSNQPQH

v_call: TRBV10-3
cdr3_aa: AITVGDSTYGYT

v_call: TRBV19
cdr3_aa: ASSTRTSGLTDTQY

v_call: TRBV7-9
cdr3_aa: ASRGTNQETQY

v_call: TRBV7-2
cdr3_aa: ASSLDGGLSGYEQY

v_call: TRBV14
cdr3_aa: ASSQGWAVRNEQF

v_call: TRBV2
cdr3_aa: ANAARAGTSTDTQY

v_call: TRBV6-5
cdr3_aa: ASTFSGSAYNEQF

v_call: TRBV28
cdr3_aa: ASSLLAISSYEQY

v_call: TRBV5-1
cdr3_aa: ASSYRDRGYEQY

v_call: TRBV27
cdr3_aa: ASSPRGTDRPTNEKLF